This T cell receptor beta chain is drawn from a study of blood T cell repertoires in COVID-19. Turning to the study itself: Samples came from the United States, Italy and Spain, spanning acute and convalescent COVID-19. PBMCs, B-cell-depleted T cells, or T cells provided the cDNA or gDNA that made up the material.

This CDR3 spans 18 amino acids. V lost 0 bases to trimming and J lost 2 bases; unmatched junction nucleotides: 7. The V gene's germline CDR1 is SGHNT and CDR2 YYREEE (reference sequence). In the authors' methods: Amplification with reference gene primers provided the estimates of nucleated cell counts. Sequencing used immunoSEQ multiplex PCR; TCRdb keeps in-frame clones, though not all of them. That table supplies the V and J calls and clone size; D and trimming were determined from the DNA. The repertoire holds around 400,000 clones, with 80% to 90% as singletons. V and J are TRBV5-4 and TRBJ2-3; 12 bases line up with TRBD2. The receptor was isolated from a woman in her 30s with COVID-19, enrolled during active disease. The specimen sequenced was peripheral blood. The CDR3 here is CASSLASGLAGHTDTQYF. The CDR3 region has the DNA TGTGCCAGCAGCTTGGCTTCCGGACTAGCGGGGCACACAGATACGCAGTATTTT.